This passage covers 20 T cell receptor beta chains from one sample sequenced in a study of graft-versus-host responses after intestinal transplantation. Their recognized antigens are unknown. The assay was immunoSEQ multiplex PCR, and TCRdb's table has in-frame clones only and misses some. The profile shows about 88,000 clones, 94% of them singletons. The sample in question was unstimulated CD4+ T cells sorted from spleen or lymph node cells, obtained before transplant. The receptor set was obtained from a human donor who was the organ donor for an intestinal transplant.

CDR3 residues: CASSLAPGQGVNTIYF. DNA for the CDR3: TGTGCCAGCAGCTTAGCTCCGGGACAGGGGGTAAACACCATATATTTT. The rearrangement uses TRBV7-6 and TRBJ1-3; the match to TRBD1 covers 11 bases. Per the germline V gene, CDR1 is SGHVS and CDR2 is FNYEAQ. V dropped 0 bases and J dropped 6; count of bases not matched to a gene: 4. The CDR3 runs to 16 residues.

The chain links TRBV28 to TRBJ2-4, with D perhaps being TRBD1 or TRBD2 (6 bases each). The CDR3 spans 15 residues. From germline, CDR1 is MDHEN and CDR2 SYDVKM. Trimming stripped 6 bases from V and 3 bases from J, with 15 bases between. The CDR3 DNA follows: TGTGCCAGCAGGCCCCTCAGGGGAGGCAAAAACATTCAGTACTTC. It yields the protein CASRPLRGGKNIQYF.

A single count supports this clone. This chain links TRBV4-2 with TRBJ2-6; 8 bases match TRBD1. This CDR3 comprises 19 residues. Losses at the gene ends were 0 bases for V and 0 bases for J; bases not matched to a gene: 7. CDR1 LGHNA and CDR2 YNFKEQ come from the germline V gene. The CDR3 region is CASSQDLGQALSGANVLTF. In nucleotides, the CDR3 is TGTGCCAGCAGCCAAGACTTGGGACAGGCTCTCTCTGGGGCCAACGTCCTGACTTTC.

The chain has TRBV5-3 and TRBJ2-3, with 10 bases lining up with TRBD1. TRBV5-3 is reported as an ORF; its role is uncertain. After removal of 5 bases from V and 4 bases from J, the junction contained 10 bases not matched to a gene. The CDR3 is 16 residues long. In nucleotides, the CDR3 is TGTGCCAGAAGTAACAAGGGACAGGGGAGATCAGATACGCAGTATTTT. Amino acid sequence: CARSNKGQGRSDTQYF.

The V gene is TRBV5-1, the J gene TRBJ1-1, with D unresolved. The V gene's germline CDR1 is SGHRS and CDR2 YFSETQ. The V and J ends lost 0 bases and 7 bases respectively, with 7 bases between them. The CDR3 length is 12 residues. The DNA for the CDR3 is TGCGCCAGCAGCTTGGAACAGCATGAAGCTTTCTTT. Amino acids: CASSLEQHEAFF.

J is TRBJ1-3 and V is TRBV6-1; D gene uncertain. The V gene's germline CDR1 is MNHNS and CDR2 SASEGT. This CDR3 contains 11 residues. This CDR3 reads CEGSVCDTIYF. The CDR3 DNA follows: TGTGAGGGCAGCGTTTGCGACACCATATATTTT.

The rearrangement links TRBV6-5 to TRBJ1-6; D unresolved. Germline values: CDR1 MNHEY, CDR2 SVGAGI. This CDR3 is 12 amino acids long. Trimming pared 6 bases from V and 9 bases from J, leaving 9 bases between. In DNA form, the CDR3 reads TGTGCCAGCAGCCGCCCCTCTTCACCCCTCCACTTT. The encoded protein is CASSRPSSPLHF.

The chain's CDR3 is CATAYTGHEQYF. The CDR3 DNA follows: TGCGCCACCGCGTATACAGGCCACGAGCAGTACTTC. This sequence joins TRBV10-2 and TRBJ2-7; maybe TRBD1 (5 bases). The germline V and J ends were trimmed by 10 bases and 5 bases, with 15 bases remaining between them. The CDR3 extends over 12 amino acids. Per the germline V gene, CDR1 is WSHSY and CDR2 is SAAADI.

The rearrangement links TRBV6-5 to TRBJ2-2; D is unresolved. Looked up from germline, CDR1 is MNHEY and CDR2 is SVGAGI. Trimming stripped 6 bases from V and 4 bases from J, with 9 bases between. The CDR3 length is 13 residues. The CDR3 region has the DNA TGTGCCAGCAGCCCGGTCCCCACCGGGGAGCTGTTTTTT. This encodes CASSPVPTGELFF.

This rearrangement joins TRBV9 to TRBJ1-4; D perhaps matches TRBD1 (6 bases). Germline loops: CDR1 SGDLS, CDR2 YYNGEE. The CDR3 totals 16 residues. Trimming removed 3 bases at V and 3 bases at J, with 15 bases between. CDR3 DNA: TGTGCCAGCAGCGCCCTAGGGGGGACGGCTAATGAAAAACTGTTTTTT. Its translation is CASSALGGTANEKLFF.

This clone has just a few counts. The chain uses TRBV5-4 and TRBJ1-5, with TRBD1 matching 10 bases. The germline CDR1 and CDR2 sequences are SGHNT and YYREEE (reference sequence). The CDR3 extends over 18 amino acids. The V gene end was trimmed by 2 bases and the J gene end by 1 base; junction bases not matched to a gene: 9. In DNA, the CDR3 is TGTGCCAGCAGCTTTTCCGGGACAGGGGAAGCAAGCAATCAGCCCCAGCATTTT. It yields the protein CASSFSGTGEASNQPQHF.

This clone appeared a few times. The chain uses TRBV10-3 and TRBJ2-2, with D tentatively TRBD1 or TRBD2 (5 bases each). Looked up from germline, CDR1 is ENHRY and CDR2 is SYGVKD. The CDR3 length is 13 residues. Between the trimmed V and J ends, which lost 4 bases and 5 bases, there was a span of 8 bases. In nucleotides, the CDR3 is TGTGCCATCAGTGTCTGGGGGACCGGGGAGCTGTTTTTT. Its translation is CAISVWGTGELFF.

The V and J genes are TRBV4-3 and TRBJ2-5; D unresolved. The CDR3 sequence is 13 residues long. Trimming pared 0 bases from V and 2 bases from J, leaving 4 bases between. Germline CDR1 reads LGHNA; CDR2 reads YSLEER. The CDR3 sequence is CASSQDLQETQYF. In DNA form, the CDR3 reads TGCGCCAGCAGCCAAGACCTTCAAGAGACCCAGTACTTC.

A word on this clone: The same CDR3 can be traced to other DNA sequences in this sample. The V and J genes are TRBV15 and TRBJ1-6; the D is unclear. Per the germline V gene, CDR1 is LNHNV and CDR2 is YYDKDF (reference sequence). V lost 0 bases to trimming and J lost 6 bases, with 3 bases between them. The length of the CDR3 is 13 residues. The CDR3 sequence is CATSRDSNSPLHF. CDR3 DNA: TGTGCCACCAGCAGAGATAGTAATTCACCCCTCCACTTT.

The gene calls are TRBV5-1 and TRBJ2-3; 7 bases map to TRBD1. The CDR3 covers 14 residues. Per germline, CDR1 SGHRS and CDR2 YFSETQ. After removal of 7 bases from V and 0 bases from J, the junction contained 5 bases not matched to a gene. The CDR3 sequence is CASDPTGSTDTQYF. The CDR3 DNA reads TGCGCCAGCGATCCGACAGGGAGCACAGATACGCAGTATTTT. Looking up the rest from reference TRBV5-1 and TRBJ2-3 gives the full variable domain: KAGVTQTPRYLIKTRGQQVTLSCSPISGHRSVSWYQQTPGQGLQFLFEYFSETQRNKGNFPGRFSGRQFSNSRSEMNVSTLELGDSALYLCASDPTGSTDTQYFGPGTRLTVL.

The genes are TRBV5-1 and TRBJ2-1, with D possibly TRBD1 on 6 matching bases. The CDR3 sequence is 14 residues long. CDR1 is SGHRS, CDR2 YFSETQ, per germline. V lost 0 bases and J lost 6, with 10 bases in between. This CDR3 is CASSLGGQINEQFF. In DNA, the CDR3 is TGCGCCAGCAGCTTGGGCGGACAGATCAATGAGCAGTTCTTC.

The chain uses TRBV6-5 and TRBJ1-2, with 10 bases identical to TRBD1. The CDR3 loop spans 15 amino acids. Germline loops: CDR1 MNHEY, CDR2 SVGAGI. The V gene end was trimmed by 5 bases and the J gene end by 8 bases; junction bases not matched to a gene: 11. The chain's CDR3 is CASSQNRDRGFGYTF. CDR3 coding DNA: TGTGCCAGCAGTCAAAACCGGGACAGGGGATTCGGCTACACCTTC.

This clone was seen only a few times. The chain links TRBV6-5 to TRBJ1-2; 8 nucleotides match TRBD1. The CDR3 is 14 amino acids. V was pared by 5 bases and J by 4 bases, with 6 bases of the junction left unmatched. CDR1 and CDR2 from the germline V gene are MNHEY and SVGAGI. The CDR3: CASSTGQGGYGYTF. CDR3 sequence (DNA): TGTGCCAGCAGTACTGGACAGGGCGGCTATGGCTACACCTTC.

The V gene is TRBV13, the J gene TRBJ2-5; D is unclear. CDR1 and CDR2 from the germline V gene are PRHDT and FYEKMQ (reference sequence). Trimming cost V 4 bases and J 2 bases, with 5 bases left between them. This CDR3 has 12 residues. The CDR3 DNA reads TGTGCCAGCAGCTCCGGACAAGAGACCCAGTACTTC. As protein: CASSSGQETQYF.

The chain is built from TRBV7-9 and TRBJ1-2, with 9 bases matching TRBD1. V was pared by 8 bases and J by 8 bases, with 12 bases of the junction left unmatched. The CDR3 totals 14 residues. Germline V gene data show CDR1 as SEHNR and CDR2 as FQNEAQ (reference sequence). CDR3 DNA sequence: TGTGCCAGCCCTGGTCCGGGACAGGGACCAGGCTACACCTTC. Protein product: CASPGPGQGPGYTF. The full variable domain, rest sourced from reference TRBV7-9 and TRBJ1-2, is DTGVSQNPRHKITKRGQNVTFRCDPISEHNRLYWYRQTLGQGPEFLTYFQNEAQLEKSRLLSDRFSAERPKGSFSTLEIQRTEQGDSAMYLCASPGPGQGPGYTFGSGTRLTVV.